This T cell receptor beta chain was documented in a study of blood T cell repertoires in COVID-19 (dated by TCRdb to 2020 to 2022). About the investigation overall: Collaborator samples came from the United States, Italy and Spain and covered acute and convalescent phases of COVID-19. The material from the prospective study consisted of cDNA or gDNA derived from T cells, B-cell-depleted T cells, or PBMCs. Deeply sampled blood TCRbeta repertoires from subjects exposed to, actively infected with, or recovered from COVID-19 were included in the dataset. A freely available public database, intended as a resource for researchers studying the immune response to SARS-CoV-2, is where the repertoires were released. Samples came from the ongoing ImmuneRACE study (first 160 participants) plus 1,254 subjects from 6 global collaborators. A de-identified subject ID, COVID-19 status, age in years and sex were almost always included in the sample metadata. HLA class I and class II types, where available, came from metadata supplied by the sample provider rather than from assay-based typing. Results and caveats for the whole study, not just this receptor: How much clinical and demographic metadata was included differed by source and by participant, and the metadata was provided uncurated.

The CDR3, cysteine through phenylalanine, is 15 amino acids long. Kept here is only the CDR3 DNA, which spans 45 bases and is read in frame from base 1. Here V drops 6 bases and J drops 6 bases, and the junction holds 6 bases not matched to any gene. The CDR1 and CDR2 encoded by the germline V gene are SNHLY and FYNNEI. TCRbeta CDR3 regions were amplified from genomic DNA using the immunoSEQ Assay, a bias-controlled multiplex PCR. The authors' pipeline ran thus. The number of nucleated cells in each sample was estimated by amplification of reference gene primers within the assay. To quantify the absolute abundance of each unique TCRbeta CDR3 rearrangement, sequence reads were collapsed and filtered. For each sample, productive Simpson clonality was calculated by taking the square root of Simpson's diversity index across productive rearrangements. TCRdb re-hosts the immuneACCESS table, in-frame sequences only. Its copies lack some clones; in the studies checked, an unresolved V gene accounts for under half of them, and the cause for the rest is not known. The V and J calls and clone size were taken over from that table, and D and trimming were inferred from the DNA. For this sample the table gives about 120,000 clones, of which approximately 90% were detected only once. 1.8% of the sample is held by the ten biggest clonotypes.

Each collaborating institution followed its own protocols to collect whole blood in K2EDTA tubes. For TCRbeta analysis, collaborators shipped samples in one of three forms: frozen whole blood, isolated PBMCs, or DNA extracted from either of those sample types. Worth noting for this clone: Its antigen remains unidentified. No base quality information exists; no much larger clone differs at one position.

This clonotype was sampled from a human donor with active COVID-19. The donor label of this sample is uncertain. Rearrangement joined TRBV2 to TRBJ2-2, and 11 junction bases match TRBD1. Sequencing was done on a sample of peripheral blood. The DNA reads as follows: TGTGCCAGCAGAGAGGACAGGGGGCCGGCCGGGGAGCTGTTTTTT. This gives the protein CASREDRGPAGELFF.